This T cell receptor (beta chain) was identified in a study of T cells expressing NK-cell markers. Overall study: One of eight sequenced donors was HCMV-seronegative; the other seven were seropositive. Findings of the study overall: A few of the donors also had these clonotypes leading their CD3+CD56-NKG2C+ fraction. Dominant NKG2C+ clonotypes made up roughly 1.0-8% of CD8+ T cells in a handful of donors.

Each CDR3 protein gets one entry in TCRdb, which reprocessed the 5' RACE reads and gives no DNA. This sample carries 550,000 to 600,000 distinct CDR3 sequences, with around 4% going to the ten biggest clones. The CDR3 contains 16 residues. Germline V CDR1 and CDR2: SGHVS, FNYEAQ. To note about this clonotype: The antigen is not known.

What was sequenced was blood T cells: a sorted CD56 or NKG2C T cell subset, CD4+ or CD8+ T cells, or bulk PBMC T cells (not recorded which). This receptor was identified in a man aged 18 to 29 in good health. V is TRBV7-6 and J is TRBJ2-3; TCRdb selects TRBD2, and the lack of DNA leaves this call unchecked. CDR3 region: CASSRYLERYTDTQYF.